One and the same sample provided the 28 T cell receptor beta chains below, sequenced in a study of neoadjuvant anti-PD-1 for oral cavity cancer. Sequencing was performed with immunoSEQ multiplex PCR; in TCRdb, only in-frame clones are kept and a portion is missing. The sample consists of about 79,000 clones, about 86% of them appearing once. The sample here was PBMCs, taken before nivolumab (anti-PD-1) treatment. These receptors were collected from a person between 40 and 85 years old with oral cavity squamous cell carcinoma.

This chain uses TRBV7-9 with TRBJ1-1; 8 bases map to TRBD1. Per germline, CDR1 SEHNR and CDR2 FQNEAQ (reference sequence). V lost 11 bases to trimming and J lost 10 bases; unmatched junction nucleotides: 15. The CDR3 covers 13 residues. DNA of the CDR3: TGTGCCGGCCGTAGAGGACAGGGAGTAGGAGCTTTCTTT. It codes for CAGRRGQGVGAFF.

The V gene is TRBV30, the J gene TRBJ1-5; D ambiguous. The CDR3 loop spans 13 amino acids. The V gene lost 4 bases and the J gene lost 6 bases, with 13 bases spanning the gap. Germline loops: CDR1 GTSNPN, CDR2 SVGIG (reference sequence). This chain's CDR3 is CAWNRGVLQPQHF. Here the CDR3 DNA reads TGTGCCTGGAACCGCGGGGTACTTCAGCCCCAGCATTTT.

The chain couples TRBV9 to TRBJ2-1; D gene uncertain. The germline V and J ends were trimmed by 7 bases and 8 bases, with 22 bases remaining between them. Looked up from germline, CDR1 is SGDLS and CDR2 is YYNGEE. The CDR3 consists of 15 residues. Here the CDR3 DNA reads TGTGCCAGCGGAATCGGGTTCCGGGCTGGGGATGAGCAGTTCTTC. This sequence encodes CASGIGFRAGDEQFF.

This rearrangement joins TRBV5-1 to TRBJ2-1; D call uncertain. Trimming pared 4 bases from V and 4 bases from J, leaving 15 bases between. Germline V lookup: CDR1 SGHRS, CDR2 YFSETQ. The CDR3 is 15 residues long. The CDR3 nucleotides read TGCGCCAGCAGCCACCAGAGTGGGAAGTACAATGAGCAGTTCTTC. It translates to CASSHQSGKYNEQFF.

The gene calls are TRBV4-1 and TRBJ1-6; possibly TRBD1 for D (5 bases). CDR1 MGHRA and CDR2 YSYEKL come from the germline V gene. This CDR3 has 17 residues. V was pared by 8 bases and J by 9 bases, with 26 bases between. Written as DNA, the CDR3 is TGCGCCAGCGGTCCCGGGACGGCAAAGGTAGTTGGTTCACCCCTCCACTTT. Its translation is CASGPGTAKVVGSPLHF.

V usage is TRBV10-3 and J usage is TRBJ1-5; no definite D call. Per the germline V gene, CDR1 is ENHRY and CDR2 is SYGVKD. Trimming shortened V by 4 bases and J by 1 base, and 8 bases separated the two germline ends. The CDR3 length is 14 residues. CDR3 amino acids: CAISGAYSNQPQHF. The CDR3 DNA reads as TGTGCCATCAGTGGTGCTTACAGCAATCAGCCCCAGCATTTT.

A few counts support this clone. The chain is built from TRBV7-9 and TRBJ1-1; D gene unclear. The V gene's germline CDR1 is SEHNR and CDR2 FQNEAQ (reference sequence). This CDR3 contains 19 residues. With 4 bases removed from V and 0 bases from J, the gap between germline ends came to 24 bases. CDR3 sequence (DNA): TGTGCCAGCAGCTCCCCCTCAGCCCCCTCCGGACCGATGAACACTGAAGCTTTCTTT. This gives the protein CASSSPSAPSGPMNTEAFF.

The V call is TRBV2, the J call TRBJ1-5, with D possibly being TRBD1 (6 bases). The CDR3 runs 15 residues. CDR1 is SNHLY, CDR2 FYNNEI, per germline. The V gene lost 2 bases and the J gene lost 2 bases, with 10 bases spanning the gap. This chain's CDR3 is CASSENRVGNQPQHF. CDR3 bases: TGTGCCAGCAGTGAAAACAGGGTGGGCAATCAGCCCCAGCATTTT.

The gene calls are TRBV7-9 and TRBJ1-1, with D perhaps matching TRBD1 (5 bases). With 5 bases removed from V and 7 bases from J, the gap between germline ends came to 11 bases. The CDR3 has 12 amino acids. Germline V gene data show CDR1 as SEHNR and CDR2 as FQNEAQ (reference sequence). The CDR3 nucleotides are TGTGCCAGCAGCGTAAGAACAGGTGAAGCTTTCTTT. Amino acids: CASSVRTGEAFF.

Only a few counts were recorded for this clone. The chain has TRBV7-9 and TRBJ2-3; D is uncertain. Germline CDR1 reads SEHNR; CDR2 reads FQNEAQ (reference sequence). The CDR3 has 13 residues. Trimming took off 3 bases at V and 0 bases at J, with 4 bases between the two ends. For the CDR3, the DNA is TGTGCCAGCAGCTTGTCTAGCACAGATACGCAGTATTTT. Its translation is CASSLSSTDTQYF.

The chain employs TRBV9 and TRBJ1-5; D gene ambiguous. This CDR3 has 14 amino acids. V was cut by 0 bases and J by 3 bases, with 7 bases left in between. Looked up from germline, CDR1 is SGDLS and CDR2 is YYNGEE. The CDR3 DNA reads as TGTGCCAGCAGCGTAGGGGATGTCAATCAGCCCCAGCATTTT. It translates to CASSVGDVNQPQHF.

The chain recombines TRBV5-1 with TRBJ1-2, with 8 bases aligning to TRBD1. This CDR3 is built from 14 residues. The trim removed 4 bases at V and 8 bases at J, leaving 10 bases unmatched. Germline CDR1 and CDR2: SGHRS and YFSETQ. CDR3 sequence (DNA): TGCGCCAGCAGCCCCAGTCAGGGGGCCTGGGGCTACACCTTC. This codes for CASSPSQGAWGYTF.

V usage is TRBV11-2 and J usage is TRBJ1-6, with TRBD1 as a possible D gene (5 bases). CDR3 length: 15 amino acids. Germline V gene lookup returns CDR1 SGHAT and CDR2 FQNNGV. V was cut by 0 bases and J by 6 bases, with 9 bases left in between. The CDR3 protein is CASSLEAGTNSPLHF. The CDR3 bases are TGTGCCAGCAGCTTAGAAGCAGGGACTAATTCACCCCTCCACTTT.

J is TRBJ1-1 and V is TRBV7-9; D uncertain. Trimming removed 5 bases at V and 0 bases at J, with 13 bases between. The germline V gene has CDR1 SEHNR and CDR2 FQNEAQ (reference sequence). This CDR3 is 15 amino acids long. As DNA, the CDR3 is TGTGCCAGCAGCAACTACCTGGCCCTGAACACTGAAGCTTTCTTT. Its protein is CASSNYLALNTEAFF.

The rearrangement joins TRBV2 to TRBJ1-1; possibly TRBD1 for D (6 bases). The CDR3 consists of 13 residues. Germline-derived CDR1 and CDR2 are SNHLY and FYNNEI. Trimming took 7 bases from V and 1 from J, leaving 10 bases between them. The CDR3 nucleotides are TGTGCCAGCAATACAGGGACGAACACTGAAGCTTTCTTT. This encodes CASNTGTNTEAFF.

This clone has more than one count but fewer than ten. The genes are TRBV11-2 and TRBJ2-7; no clear D. V lost 5 bases to trimming and J lost 3 bases, with 8 bases between them. CDR3 length equals 12 residues. The germline gives CDR1 SGHAT, CDR2 FQNNGV. The CDR3 coding sequence is TGTGCCAGCAGCGGACCTCTCTACGAGCAGTACTTC. It encodes CASSGPLYEQYF.

The CDR3 region has the DNA TGTGCCTGGAGTGTCCCCAGGGCCAATCAGCCCCAGCATTTT. Translation: CAWSVPRANQPQHF. The chain combines TRBV30 with TRBJ1-5, with a possible D match to TRBD1 (5 bases). Per the germline V gene, CDR1 is GTSNPN and CDR2 is SVGIG (reference sequence). The V end lost 0 bases, the J end lost 3 bases, and 9 bases lay between the germline ends. This CDR3 is 14 amino acids long. The variable domain in full, with the rest retrieved from reference TRBV30 and TRBJ1-5, is SQTIHQWPATLVQPVGSPLSLECTVEGTSNPNLYWYRQAAGRGLQLLFYSVGIGQISSEVPQNLSASRPQDRQFILSSKKLLLSDSGFYLCAWSVPRANQPQHFGDGTRLSIL.

V is TRBV13 and J is TRBJ2-5; D uncertain. V dropped 6 bases and J dropped 1 base, with 12 bases sitting between them. Germline lookup yields CDR1 PRHDT and CDR2 FYEKMQ (reference sequence). CDR3 length: 14 residues. The CDR3 spells CASSIAWLQETQYF. DNA for the CDR3: TGTGCCAGCAGTATCGCCTGGCTCCAAGAGACCCAGTACTTC.

CDR3 in amino acids: CASSQETGGQETQYF. In nucleotides, the CDR3 is TGTGCCAGCAGCCAAGAAACGGGCGGCCAAGAGACCCAGTACTTC. The V call is TRBV4-2, the J call TRBJ2-5; no definite D call. Germline V gives CDR1 LGHNA, CDR2 YNFKEQ. The CDR3 is 15 amino acids. The V end was cut by 0 bases, the J end by 1 base, with 9 bases between.

The rearrangement uses TRBV6-5 and TRBJ1-1; D is unresolved. The germline V and J ends were trimmed by 0 bases and 5 bases, with 13 bases remaining between them. The CDR3 consists of 15 residues. Germline-derived CDR1 and CDR2 are MNHEY and SVGAGI. CDR3 DNA: TGTGCCAGCAGTTACTCTATTCAGTCTTGGACTGAAGCTTTCTTT. Its protein product is CASSYSIQSWTEAFF.

J is TRBJ2-1 and V is TRBV7-9; 12 bases line up with TRBD2. The CDR3 is 14 amino acids. Germline-derived CDR1 and CDR2 are SEHNR and FQNEAQ (reference sequence). J lost 9 bases, V lost 5 bases, and 5 bases had no gene match. The CDR3 is CASSQTSGSSEQFF. DNA for the CDR3: TGTGCCAGCAGCCAGACTAGCGGGAGCTCTGAGCAGTTCTTC.

The chain carries TRBV30 and TRBJ2-5, with unresolved D. The germline V and J ends were trimmed by 4 bases and 2 bases, with 8 bases remaining between them. The germline V gene has CDR1 GTSNPN and CDR2 SVGIG (reference sequence). This CDR3 contains 12 residues. The CDR3 nucleotides read TGTGCCTGGAAGGGCGGACAAGAGACCCAGTACTTC. Translated, it gives CAWKGGQETQYF.

The chain carries TRBV11-2 and TRBJ2-7; TRBD2 is a possible D gene (6 bases). Germline V CDR1 and CDR2: SGHAT, FQNNGV. CDR3 length equals 15 residues. Trimming removed 4 bases at V and 1 base at J, with 14 bases between. The CDR3 is CASSSNRDSSYEQYF. The CDR3 DNA sequence: TGTGCCAGCAGCTCGAACCGGGACTCATCCTACGAGCAGTACTTC.

This clone was counted once. Here the CDR3 DNA reads TGTGCCAGCAGCTTACGGAGCGGGGGGGTCAACAATGAGCAGTTCTTC. Translated, it gives CASSLRSGGVNNEQFF. The chain couples TRBV11-2 to TRBJ2-1, with 10 bases lining up with TRBD2. The CDR3 length is 16 residues. From germline, CDR1 is SGHAT and CDR2 FQNNGV. Trimming took 2 bases from V and 5 from J; bases not matched to a gene: 6.

This clone was counted a single time. The gene calls are TRBV7-9 and TRBJ1-2; D may be TRBD1 (5 bases). Trimming stripped 8 bases from V and 13 bases from J, with 14 bases between. CDR1 SEHNR and CDR2 FQNEAQ come from the germline V gene (reference sequence). The CDR3 covers 10 residues. DNA for the CDR3: TGTGCCAGCTCCGCGGGGGGGATCACCTTC. Amino acid sequence: CASSAGGITF.

The genes are TRBV9 and TRBJ2-1; possibly TRBD2 for D (5 bases). Per germline, CDR1 SGDLS and CDR2 YYNGEE. The CDR3 sequence is 15 residues long. V was shortened by 0 bases and J by 0 bases, with 7 bases between the two germline ends. CDR3 in amino acids: CASSVASSSYNEQFF. The CDR3 DNA is TGTGCCAGCAGCGTAGCTAGCAGCTCCTACAATGAGCAGTTCTTC. The complete variable domain, with remaining parts taken from reference TRBV9 and TRBJ2-1, reads DSGVTQTPKHLITATGQRVTLRCSPRSGDLSVYWYQQSLDQGLQFLIQYYNGEERAKGNILERFSAQQFPDLHSELNLSSLELGDSALYFCASSVASSSYNEQFFGPGTRLTVL.

The gene calls are TRBV5-4 and TRBJ1-1; 7 bases agree with TRBD1. With V trimmed by 1 base and J by 3 bases, 6 bases remained unmatched. CDR3 length equals 15 residues. Germline V gives CDR1 SGHNT, CDR2 YYREEE (reference sequence). CDR3 residues: CASSLRGRGDTEAFF. DNA of the CDR3: TGTGCCAGCAGCTTGCGTGGCAGGGGGGACACTGAAGCTTTCTTT.

This chain uses TRBV29-1 with TRBJ2-7; D could derive from TRBD1 or TRBD2 (5 bases each). V was trimmed by 3 bases and J by 2 bases, leaving 11 bases between them. This CDR3 region has 13 residues. Per germline, CDR1 SQVTM and CDR2 ANQGSEA. CDR3 amino acids: CSVDGDRPYEQYF. CDR3 coding DNA: TGCAGCGTTGACGGGGACCGTCCCTACGAGCAGTACTTC.